Listed below are T cell receptor beta chains from one sample, sequenced in a study of shared clonotypes between healthy human individuals. The repertoire was sequenced with immunoSEQ multiplex PCR; TCRdb's copy has only in-frame clones and lacks some. Here the sample spans 900,000 to 1,200,000 clones, about 80% being singletons. Sample: memory CD4+ T cells from PBMCs. The receptors come from a man between 18 and 29 years old in good health. Some clones in this sample may be carry-over from other donors' samples. The CDR3 runs from the conserved cysteine through the conserved F or W. The D gene is left open where the match is weak. The listing skips clone size in some rows; elsewhere it reads once, few, many or a size class.

j_gene	len	abundance	d_gene	v_gene	CDR3aa	CDR3nt
TRBJ1-5	15	.	.	TRBV7-2	CASSLEGYSNQPQHF	TGTGCCAGCAGCTTAGAAGGATATAGCAATCAGCCCCAGCATTTT
TRBJ2-7	15	.	TRBD2	TRBV5-1	CASSFDLSSGRSKYF	TGCGCCAGCAGCTTTGACCTCTCTAGCGGGAGGTCGAAGTACTTC
TRBJ2-3	17	.	TRBD2	TRBV7-9	CASSLSWTSGSTDTQYF	TGTGCCAGCAGCTTATCTTGGACTAGCGGTAGCACAGATACGCAGTATTTT
TRBJ2-2	14	.	.	TRBV5-6	CASSAGLTTGELFF	TGTGCCAGCAGCGCGGGACTCACAACCGGGGAGCTGTTTTTT
TRBJ2-7	16	.	.	TRBV6-5	CASSYSVGSGAYEQYF	TGTGCCAGCAGTTACTCTGTCGGGTCAGGGGCTTACGAGCAGTACTTC
TRBJ1-1	15	.	.	TRBV9	CASSAGHRDDTEAFF	TGTGCCAGCAGCGCGGGGCACAGGGATGACACTGAAGCTTTCTTT
TRBJ1-3	15	.	.	TRBV5-1	CASSFGGDSGNTIYF	TGCGCCAGCAGCTTTGGGGGGGACTCCGGAAACACCATATATTTT
TRBJ2-2	17	.	TRBD2	TRBV7-9	CASSSASGAINTGELFF	TGTGCCAGCAGTTCCGCCAGCGGGGCGATAAACACCGGGGAGCTGTTTTTT
TRBJ1-2	11	.	.	TRBV28	CATYRALGYTF	TGTGCCACCTACAGGGCACTTGGCTACACCTTC
TRBJ1-2	12	few	TRBD1	TRBV6-5	CASSNRQGPYTF	TGTGCCAGCAGTAATAGACAGGGGCCTTACACCTTC
TRBJ1-1	16	.	.	TRBV7-9	CASSPDTGSVNTEAFF	TGTGCCAGCAGCCCTGATACTGGGTCAGTTAACACTGAAGCTTTCTTT
TRBJ1-1	14	.	.	TRBV28	CANRAGTKNTEAFF	TGTGCCAACAGGGCCGGGACAAAGAACACTGAAGCTTTCTTT
TRBJ2-7	14	many	.	TRBV19	CASSVGGPPYEQYF	TGTGCCAGTAGCGTCGGGGGTCCCCCCTACGAGCAGTACTTC
TRBJ2-3	15	.	TRBD1	TRBV19	CASSMGQTEGDTQYF	TGTGCCAGTAGTATGGGACAGACAGAGGGAGATACGCAGTATTTT
TRBJ2-1	15	.	TRBD1	TRBV5-6	CASSFDRGPYNEQFF	TGTGCCAGCAGCTTCGACAGGGGGCCCTACAATGAGCAGTTCTTC
TRBJ1-1	14	.	.	TRBV5-1	CASSFTGRHTEAFF	TGCGCCAGCAGCTTTACTGGACGGCACACTGAAGCTTTCTTT
TRBJ2-1	12	.	.	TRBV29-1	CSVAPGWNEQFF	TGCAGCGTTGCCCCCGGGTGGAATGAGCAGTTCTTC
TRBJ2-7	14	once	.	TRBV30	CAWRTPGRSYEQYF	TGTGCCTGGAGGACTCCGGGACGGTCCTACGAGCAGTACTTC
TRBJ2-5	14	.	.	TRBV5-1	CASSFGPTGETQYF	TGCGCCAGCAGCTTTGGGCCTACCGGAGAGACCCAGTACTTC
TRBJ2-1	16	.	.	TRBV28	CASSTLGASSYNEQFF	TGTGCCAGCAGTACCCTCGGGGCGAGCTCCTACAATGAGCAGTTCTTC
TRBJ1-3	11	.	.	TRBV5-8	CASSLRNTIYF	TGTGCCAGCAGCCTGAGAAACACCATATATTTT
TRBJ1-3	14	.	.	TRBV19	CASIARTPGNTIYF	TGTGCCAGTATTGCTCGGACCCCTGGAAACACCATATATTTT
TRBJ1-1	14	.	.	TRBV7-2	CASSRGWRDTEAFF	TGTGCCAGCAGCCGAGGGTGGAGGGACACTGAAGCTTTCTTT
TRBJ1-1	14	.	.	TRBV11-2	CASSMYEQNTEAFF	TGTGCCAGCAGCATGTACGAGCAGAACACTGAAGCTTTCTTT
TRBJ2-2	16	.	.	TRBV27	CASSRRRQVDTGELFF	TGTGCCAGCAGTAGACGGAGGCAGGTGGACACCGGGGAGCTGTTTTTT
TRBJ2-1	17	.	TRBD2	TRBV5-1	CASSKGTIRGPYNEQFF	TGCGCCAGCAGCAAAGGGACTATCAGAGGGCCGTACAATGAGCAGTTCTTC
TRBJ2-7	11	.	.	TRBV29-1	CSVVLDSEQYF	TGCAGCGTTGTACTCGACTCCGAGCAGTACTTC
TRBJ2-4	16	many	.	TRBV15	CATSRERWEAKNIQYF	TGTGCCACCAGCAGAGAAAGGTGGGAAGCCAAAAACATTCAGTACTTC
TRBJ2-3	16	.	TRBD1	TRBV9	CASSVRQGSVSDTQYF	TGTGCCAGCAGCGTCCGACAGGGATCCGTATCAGATACGCAGTATTTT
TRBJ2-1	12	.	.	TRBV28	CASSLIVNEQFF	TGTGCCAGCAGCCTGATAGTGAATGAGCAGTTCTTC
TRBJ1-2	13	.	.	TRBV13	CASRGQTNYGYTF	TGTGCCAGCAGGGGACAAACTAACTATGGCTACACCTTC
TRBJ2-5	15	many	.	TRBV14	CASSQGFSRKETQYF	TGTGCCAGCAGCCAAGGGTTTTCCAGGAAAGAGACCCAGTACTTC
TRBJ1-3	16	.	.	TRBV4-3	CASSQDRGGVGNTIYF	TGCGCCAGCAGCCAAGATAGGGGGGGTGTTGGAAACACCATATATTTT
TRBJ1-1	15	.	.	TRBV7-3	CASSLKGGPNTEAFF	TGTGCCAGCAGCTTAAAAGGGGGACCCAACACTGAAGCTTTCTTT
TRBJ2-7	14	.	TRBD1	TRBV2	CASIAGTGRYEQYF	TGTGCCAGCATCGCCGGGACAGGACGCTACGAGCAGTACTTC
TRBJ1-1	15	once	.	TRBV28	CAICRQPIMNTEAFF	TGTGCCATCTGCCGACAGCCTATAATGAACACTGAAGCTTTCTTT
TRBJ1-2	14	.	TRBD1	TRBV6-5	CASSSQTYRGGYTF	TGTGCCAGCAGTTCCCAAACGTACAGGGGTGGCTACACCTTC
TRBJ1-5	14	.	TRBD1	TRBV19	CATRGQGRNQPQHF	TGTGCCACCCGCGGACAGGGCCGCAATCAGCCCCAGCATTTT
TRBJ2-7	15	.	TRBD1	TRBV6-1	CASSALSTGRDEQYF	TGTGCCAGCAGTGCACTTTCGACAGGGAGAGACGAGCAGTACTTC
TRBJ1-1	15	.	TRBD1	TRBV5-1	CASSFRGGFLAEAFF	TGTGCCAGCAGCTTCCGAGGGGGCTTTTTGGCTGAAGCTTTCTTT
TRBJ1-3	14	.	.	TRBV7-8	CASSLGGAGNTIYF	TGTGCCAGCAGCTTAGGAGGGGCTGGAAACACCATATATTTT
TRBJ1-5	14	once	.	TRBV5-1	CASSLEGGNQPQHF	TGCGCCAGCAGCTTGGAAGGGGGAAACCAGCCCCAGCATTTT
TRBJ1-1	14	.	TRBD1	TRBV7-3	CASSSTGPDTEAFF	TGTGCCAGCAGCTCGACAGGGCCGGACACTGAAGCTTTCTTT
TRBJ1-2	15	.	.	TRBV5-6	CASSPSGVQFHGYTF	TGTGCCAGCAGTCCGTCGGGGGTCCAGTTTCATGGCTACACCTTC
TRBJ2-2	15	.	TRBD1	TRBV5-1	CASSSRQGNTGELFF	TGCGCCAGCAGCTCACGACAGGGGAACACCGGGGAGCTGTTTTTT
TRBJ2-1	16	.	.	TRBV6-4	CASSDSGGSRTDEQFF	TGTGCCAGCAGTGACTCGGGGGGAAGCAGGACGGATGAGCAGTTCTTC